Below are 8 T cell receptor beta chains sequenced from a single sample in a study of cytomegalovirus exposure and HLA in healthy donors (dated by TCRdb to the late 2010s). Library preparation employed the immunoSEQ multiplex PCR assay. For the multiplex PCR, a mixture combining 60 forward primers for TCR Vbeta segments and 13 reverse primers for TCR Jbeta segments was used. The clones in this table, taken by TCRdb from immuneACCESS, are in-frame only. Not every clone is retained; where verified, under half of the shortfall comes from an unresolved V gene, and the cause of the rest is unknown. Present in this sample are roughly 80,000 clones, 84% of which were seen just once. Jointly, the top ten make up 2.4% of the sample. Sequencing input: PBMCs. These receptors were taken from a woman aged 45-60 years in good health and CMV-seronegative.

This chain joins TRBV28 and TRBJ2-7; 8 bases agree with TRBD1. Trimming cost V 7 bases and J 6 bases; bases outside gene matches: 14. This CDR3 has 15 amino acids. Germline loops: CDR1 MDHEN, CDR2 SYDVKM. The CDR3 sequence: CASNDRDRIFTEQYF. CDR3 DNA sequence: TGTGCCAGCAACGACCGGGACAGGATATTTACCGAGCAGTACTTC.

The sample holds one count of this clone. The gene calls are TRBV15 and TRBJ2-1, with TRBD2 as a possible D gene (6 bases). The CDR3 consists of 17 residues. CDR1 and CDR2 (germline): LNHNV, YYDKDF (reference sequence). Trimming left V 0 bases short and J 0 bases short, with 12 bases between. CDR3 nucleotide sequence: TGTGCCACCAGCAGAGATATGGACGGGAGCTCCTACAATGAGCAGTTCTTC. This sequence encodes CATSRDMDGSSYNEQFF.

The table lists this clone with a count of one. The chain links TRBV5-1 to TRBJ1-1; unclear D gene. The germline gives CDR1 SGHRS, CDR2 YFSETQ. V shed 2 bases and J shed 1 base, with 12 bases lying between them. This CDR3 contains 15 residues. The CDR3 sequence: CASSFVRSGNTEAFF. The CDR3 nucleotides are TGCGCCAGCAGCTTCGTGAGATCTGGGAACACTGAAGCTTTCTTT. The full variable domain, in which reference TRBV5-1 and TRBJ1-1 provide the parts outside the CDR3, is KAGVTQTPRYLIKTRGQQVTLSCSPISGHRSVSWYQQTPGQGLQFLFEYFSETQRNKGNFPGRFSGRQFSNSRSEMNVSTLELGDSALYLCASSFVRSGNTEAFFGQGTRLTVV.

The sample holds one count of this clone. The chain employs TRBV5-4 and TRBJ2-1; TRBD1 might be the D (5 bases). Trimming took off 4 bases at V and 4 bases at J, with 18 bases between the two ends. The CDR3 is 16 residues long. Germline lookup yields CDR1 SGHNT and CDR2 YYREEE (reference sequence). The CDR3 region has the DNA TGTGCCAGCAGCCCTGTCCCGGCTAAGGGGTACAATGAGCAGTTCTTC. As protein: CASSPVPAKGYNEQFF.

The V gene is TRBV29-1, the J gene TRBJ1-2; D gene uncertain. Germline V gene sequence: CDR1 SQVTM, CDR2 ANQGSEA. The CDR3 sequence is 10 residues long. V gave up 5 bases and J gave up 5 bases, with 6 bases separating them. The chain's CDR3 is CSVQRYGYTF. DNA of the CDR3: TGCAGCGTTCAGCGTTATGGCTACACCTTC.

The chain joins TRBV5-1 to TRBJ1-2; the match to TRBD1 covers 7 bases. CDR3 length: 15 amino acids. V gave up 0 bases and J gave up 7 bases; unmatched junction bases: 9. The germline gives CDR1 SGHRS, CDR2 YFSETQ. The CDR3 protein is CASSLGQGEYSGYTF. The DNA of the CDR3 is TGCGCCAGCAGCTTGGGACAGGGAGAATATAGTGGCTACACCTTC. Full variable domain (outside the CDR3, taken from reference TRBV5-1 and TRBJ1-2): KAGVTQTPRYLIKTRGQQVTLSCSPISGHRSVSWYQQTPGQGLQFLFEYFSETQRNKGNFPGRFSGRQFSNSRSEMNVSTLELGDSALYLCASSLGQGEYSGYTFGSGTRLTVV.

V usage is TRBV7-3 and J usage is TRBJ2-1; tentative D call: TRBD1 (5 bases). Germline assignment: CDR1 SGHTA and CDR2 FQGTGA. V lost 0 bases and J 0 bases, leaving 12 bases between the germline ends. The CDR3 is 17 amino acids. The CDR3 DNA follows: TGTGCCAGCAGCTTAACCCCCAGGGCGAGCTCCTACAATGAGCAGTTCTTC. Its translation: CASSLTPRASSYNEQFF.

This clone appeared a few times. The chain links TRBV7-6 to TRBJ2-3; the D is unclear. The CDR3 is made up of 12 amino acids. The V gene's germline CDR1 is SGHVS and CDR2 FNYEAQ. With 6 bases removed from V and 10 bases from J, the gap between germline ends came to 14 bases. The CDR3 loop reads CASSSGASSQYF. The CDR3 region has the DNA TGTGCCAGCAGTTCAGGTGCCAGCTCGCAGTATTTT. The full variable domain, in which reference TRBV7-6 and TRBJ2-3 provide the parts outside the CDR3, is GAGVSQSPRYKVTKRGQDVALRCDPISGHVSLYWYRQALGQGPEFLTYFNYEAQQDKSGLPNDRFSAERPEGSISTLTIQRTEQRDSAMYRCASSSGASSQYFGPGTRLTVL.